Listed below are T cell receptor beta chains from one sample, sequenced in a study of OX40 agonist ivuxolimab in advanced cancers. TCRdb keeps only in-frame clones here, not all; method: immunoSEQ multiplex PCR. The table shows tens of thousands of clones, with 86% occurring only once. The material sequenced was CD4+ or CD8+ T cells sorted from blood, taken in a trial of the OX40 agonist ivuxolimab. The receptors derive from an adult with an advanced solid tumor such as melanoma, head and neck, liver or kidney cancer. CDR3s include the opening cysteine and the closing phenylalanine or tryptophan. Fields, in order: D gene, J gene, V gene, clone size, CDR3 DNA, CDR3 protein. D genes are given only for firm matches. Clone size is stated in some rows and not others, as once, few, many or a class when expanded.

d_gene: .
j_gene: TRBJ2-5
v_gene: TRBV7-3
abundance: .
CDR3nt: TGTGCCAGCAGCTCCGGAGGGGAAGAGACCCAGTACTTC
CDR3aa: CASSSGGEETQYF

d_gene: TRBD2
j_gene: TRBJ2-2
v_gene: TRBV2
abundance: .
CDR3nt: TGTGCCAGCACTGCGACTAGCGTCAAGAACACCGGGGAGCTGTTTTTT
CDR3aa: CASTATSVKNTGELFF

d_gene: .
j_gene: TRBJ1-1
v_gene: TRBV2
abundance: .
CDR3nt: TGTGCCAGCATCGGGAACACTGAAGCTTTCTTT
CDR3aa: CASIGNTEAFF

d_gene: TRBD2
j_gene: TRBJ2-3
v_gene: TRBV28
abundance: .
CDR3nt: TGTGCCAGCATGCCACTAGCGGGAATCGCAGATACGCAGTATTTT
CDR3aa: CASMPLAGIADTQYF

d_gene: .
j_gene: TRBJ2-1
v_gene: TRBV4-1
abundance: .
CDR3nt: TGCGCCAGCAGCCAAGACGTAGCGGTTACCTACAATGAGCAGTTCTTC
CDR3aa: CASSQDVAVTYNEQFF

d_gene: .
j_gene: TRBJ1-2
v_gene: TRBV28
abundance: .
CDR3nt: TGTGCCAGCAGTTTGGGGAAAGGGATCTCTGGCTACACCTTC
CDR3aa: CASSLGKGISGYTF

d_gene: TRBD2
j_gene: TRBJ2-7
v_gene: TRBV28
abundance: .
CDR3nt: TGTGCCAGCACCATCAGCGGGAGGGCCTTCGAGCAGTACTTC
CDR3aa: CASTISGRAFEQYF

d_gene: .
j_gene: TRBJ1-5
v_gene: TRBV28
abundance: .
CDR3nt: TGTGCCAGCGGAACGGACAGAAATCAGCCCCAGCATTTT
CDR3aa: CASGTDRNQPQHF

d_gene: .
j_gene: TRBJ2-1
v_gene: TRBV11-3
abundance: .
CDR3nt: TGTGCCAGCAGCTTCCTCTATTCGAATGAGCAGTTCTTC
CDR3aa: CASSFLYSNEQFF

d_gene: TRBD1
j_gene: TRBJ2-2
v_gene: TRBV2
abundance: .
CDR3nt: TGTGCCAGCCTGGACAGGTTGAACACCGGGGAGCTGTTTTTT
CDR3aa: CASLDRLNTGELFF

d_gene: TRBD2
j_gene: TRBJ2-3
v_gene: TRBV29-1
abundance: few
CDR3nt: TGCAGCGTCCCTCTAGCGGGAGGGGCGAGAGATACGCAGTATTTT
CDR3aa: CSVPLAGGARDTQYF